The 9 T cell receptor beta chains given below trace back to one sample, sequenced in a study of blood T cell repertoires in COVID-19. The assay was immunoSEQ multiplex PCR, and TCRdb's table has in-frame clones only and misses some. The sample carries a few hundred thousand clones, around 88% recorded once. The sequenced sample consisted of PBMCs or T cells enriched from blood (not recorded which). The source is a woman in her twenties or thirties who had been exposed to COVID-19.

The gene calls are TRBV5-1 and TRBJ1-5, with 11 bases aligning to TRBD1. The CDR3 has 15 residues. Germline CDR1 reads SGHRS; CDR2 reads YFSETQ. J lost 2 bases, V lost 3 bases, and 1 base had no gene match. CDR3 nucleotides: TGCGCCAGCAGCTGGGGACAGGGGGGCAATCAGCCCCAGCATTTT. It specifies CASSWGQGGNQPQHF.

This chain uses TRBV11-2 with TRBJ2-7; 10 positions agree with TRBD1. The V segment lost 3 bases and the J segment 7 bases; nucleotides outside the gene matches: 6. The CDR3 is 14 amino acids. Germline V gene data show CDR1 as SGHAT and CDR2 as FQNNGV. The CDR3 is CASSFRQGAMEQYF. The CDR3 bases are TGTGCCAGCAGCTTCAGACAGGGGGCGATGGAGCAGTACTTC.

V gene TRBV10-2 combines with J gene TRBJ1-4; tentative D call: TRBD1 (5 bases). This CDR3 contains 13 residues. Trimming took off 4 bases at V and 8 bases at J, with 11 bases between the two ends. The germline gives CDR1 WSHSY, CDR2 SAAADI. The CDR3 coding sequence is TGCGCCAGCAGTGGGGGGAGGGGAGAAAAACTGTTTTTT. Protein product: CASSGGRGEKLFF.

The V and J genes are TRBV19 and TRBJ2-1; D is possibly TRBD2 (6 bases). Germline V gene sequence: CDR1 LNHDA, CDR2 SQIVND (reference sequence). The V end was cut by 9 bases, the J end by 1 base, with 16 bases between. The CDR3 runs 15 residues. The CDR3 DNA is TGTGCCAGCGTGAGAAGTGCGGGATCCTACAATGAGCAGTTCTTC. Translation gives CASVRSAGSYNEQFF.

The V call is TRBV9, the J call TRBJ2-3; D is undetermined. V was shortened by 0 bases and J by 4 bases, with 9 bases between the two germline ends. Germline CDR1 reads SGDLS; CDR2 reads YYNGEE. This CDR3 contains 14 residues. CDR3 sequence: CASSVGWAADTQYF. CDR3 nucleotides: TGTGCCAGCAGCGTAGGGTGGGCAGCAGATACGCAGTATTTT.

This chain joins TRBV5-1 and TRBJ2-7; perhaps TRBD2 as D (5 bases). This CDR3 region has 14 residues. Germline lookup yields CDR1 SGHRS and CDR2 YFSETQ. The V end lost 1 base, the J end lost 0 bases, and 8 bases lay between the germline ends. The CDR3 sequence is CASSLFRDSYEQYF. For the CDR3, the DNA is TGCGCCAGCAGCTTGTTCCGGGACTCCTACGAGCAGTACTTC.

The chain uses TRBV13 and TRBJ1-1, with D possibly matching TRBD1 (6 bases). Germline-derived CDR1 and CDR2 are PRHDT and FYEKMQ (reference sequence). CDR3 length equals 16 residues. The V end was cut by 6 bases, the J end by 1 base, with 18 bases between. In DNA, the CDR3 is TGTGCCAGCAGGGTTAGACAGGATCCTCCGAACACTGAAGCTTTCTTT. It yields the protein CASRVRQDPPNTEAFF.

The chain carries TRBV6-5 and TRBJ2-1, with D possibly TRBD2 on 5 matching bases. The V end lost 6 bases, the J end lost 7 bases, and 13 bases lay between the germline ends. CDR3 length: 13 amino acids. Germline V CDR1 and CDR2: MNHEY, SVGAGI. This CDR3 is CASREVGKNEQFF. The CDR3 DNA is TGTGCCAGCAGGGAGGTGGGCAAAAATGAGCAGTTCTTC.

The genes are TRBV9 and TRBJ1-5; the D gene is possibly TRBD1 (6 bases). The V and J ends lost 3 bases and 4 bases respectively, with 14 bases between them. Germline V gives CDR1 SGDLS, CDR2 YYNGEE. This CDR3 is built from 15 residues. The CDR3 DNA reads as TGTGCCAGCAGCGCCTCGACAGGAATGAATCAGCCCCAGCATTTT. Translating gives CASSASTGMNQPQHF.